This T cell receptor (beta chain) was recovered during a study of T cell changes during pregnancy in multiple sclerosis. Sequencing used immunoSEQ multiplex PCR; TCRdb keeps in-frame clones, though not all of them. The data show fewer than 55,000 clones, roughly 90% seen once. This CDR3 contains 12 residues. The germline V gene has CDR1 MDHEN and CDR2 SYDVKM. Deletions cut 6 bases from V and 4 bases from J, with 9 bases between. The sequence derives from a female donor with multiple sclerosis, enrolled in a pregnancy study. The gene calls are TRBV28 and TRBJ1-1; the D is unclear. This specimen consisted of peripheral blood, obtained in the first trimester of pregnancy. The CDR3 region is CASSRGITEAFF. CDR3 nucleotides: TGTGCCAGCAGCCGGGGAATCACTGAAGCTTTCTTT.